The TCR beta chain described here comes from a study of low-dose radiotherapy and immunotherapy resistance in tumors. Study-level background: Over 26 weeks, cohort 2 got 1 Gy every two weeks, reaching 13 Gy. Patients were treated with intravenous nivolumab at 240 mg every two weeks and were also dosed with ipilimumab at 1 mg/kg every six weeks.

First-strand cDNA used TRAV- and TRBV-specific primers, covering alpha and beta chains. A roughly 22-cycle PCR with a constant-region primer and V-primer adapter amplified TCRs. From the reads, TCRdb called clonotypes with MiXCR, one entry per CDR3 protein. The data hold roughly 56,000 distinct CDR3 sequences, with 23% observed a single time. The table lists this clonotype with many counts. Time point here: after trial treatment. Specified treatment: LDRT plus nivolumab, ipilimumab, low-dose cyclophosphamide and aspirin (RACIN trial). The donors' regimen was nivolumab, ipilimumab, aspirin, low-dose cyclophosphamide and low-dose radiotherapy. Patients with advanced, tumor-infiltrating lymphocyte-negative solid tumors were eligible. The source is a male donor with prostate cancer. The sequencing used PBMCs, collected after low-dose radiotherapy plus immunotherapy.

The DNA for the CDR3 is TGCAGCGTTCGTATGCTGGACAGTCGAGAGACCCAGTACTTC. Translated, it gives CSVRMLDSRETQYF. V is TRBV29-1 and J is TRBJ2-5, with a weak D call TRBD1 (6 bases). V was shortened by 5 bases and J by 4 bases, with 17 bases between the two germline ends. Germline V gene data show CDR1 as SQVTM and CDR2 as ANQGSEA. There are 14 residues in the CDR3.